This passage covers 32 T cell receptor beta chains from one sample sequenced in a study of blood T cell repertoires in COVID-19. Sequenced by immunoSEQ multiplex PCR; TCRdb stores in-frame clones only, minus some. The sample lists approximately 50,000 clones; around 78% were seen once. Material: peripheral blood. These receptors were taken from a human donor in a cohort sampled during active COVID-19.

The chain couples TRBV6-1 to TRBJ1-2; 9 bases map to TRBD1. The CDR3 is made up of 15 amino acids. Germline loops: CDR1 MNHNS, CDR2 SASEGT. V lost 2 bases, J lost 6 bases, and 7 bases stayed unmatched. The CDR3 protein is CASSELVRDRDGYTF. CDR3 nucleotide sequence: TGTGCCAGCAGTGAATTAGTGAGGGACAGGGATGGCTACACCTTC.

CDR3 residues: CASSVTAGGPWIDEQFF. CDR3 DNA sequence: TGTGCCAGCAGCGTTACAGCGGGGGGGCCCTGGATTGATGAGCAGTTCTTC. This chain uses TRBV9 with TRBJ2-1; 10 bases map to TRBD2. The CDR3 is 17 amino acids. After removal of 2 bases from V and 8 bases from J, the junction contained 13 bases not matched to a gene. Germline CDR1 and CDR2: SGDLS and YYNGEE.

The chain employs TRBV11-2 and TRBJ1-3, with a possible D match to TRBD1 (5 bases). Germline CDR1 reads SGHAT; CDR2 reads FQNNGV. V was cut by 5 bases and J by 4 bases, with 18 bases left in between. The CDR3 loop spans 16 amino acids. The chain's CDR3 is CASSALGRDWGNTIYF. The CDR3, as DNA: TGTGCCAGCAGCGCTTTGGGAAGGGACTGGGGAAACACCATATATTTT.

This clone came up many times. The chain links TRBV30 to TRBJ1-1; 9 bases agree with TRBD1. This CDR3 contains 16 residues. V was pared by 3 bases and J by 3 bases, with 11 bases of the junction left unmatched. Germline CDR1 GTSNPN, CDR2 SVGIG (reference sequence). In DNA form, the CDR3 reads TGTGCCTGGAGGGGACAGGGCGGTGGAGGGTACACTGAAGCTTTCTTT. Its translation: CAWRGQGGGGYTEAFF.

The gene calls are TRBV3-1 (or the pseudogene TRBV3-2) and TRBJ1-6; D perhaps matches TRBD1 (5 bases). Trimming cost V 0 bases and J 11 bases, with 14 bases left between them. There are 15 residues in the CDR3. Germline V gene data show CDR1 as LGHDT and CDR2 as YNNKEL (reference sequence). The CDR3: CASSQDNQGRAPLHF. CDR3 sequence (DNA): TGTGCCAGCAGCCAAGATAACCAGGGTCGGGCACCCCTCCACTTT.

This rearrangement joins TRBV3-1 (or the pseudogene TRBV3-2) to TRBJ1-5, with TRBD1 matching over 8 bases. Germline CDR1 and CDR2: LGHDT and YNNKEL (reference sequence). The CDR3 sequence is 13 residues long. The J segment lost 5 bases and the V segment lost 5 bases, leaving 2 bases of the junction unmatched. The CDR3 sequence is CASSGTGHQPQHF. In nucleotides, the CDR3 is TGTGCCAGCAGCGGGACAGGACATCAGCCCCAGCATTTT.

This chain links TRBV5-1 with TRBJ1-1; 9 bases align to TRBD1. The CDR3 is made up of 15 amino acids. Trimming cost V 4 bases and J 3 bases; bases outside gene matches: 7. Germline assignment: CDR1 SGHRS and CDR2 YFSETQ. The CDR3 bases are TGCGCCAGCAGCCCGTGGACAGGGGACTACACTGAAGCTTTCTTT. Translating gives CASSPWTGDYTEAFF. Based on the CDR3 plus reference TRBV5-1 and TRBJ1-1, the full variable domain is KAGVTQTPRYLIKTRGQQVTLSCSPISGHRSVSWYQQTPGQGLQFLFEYFSETQRNKGNFPGRFSGRQFSNSRSEMNVSTLELGDSALYLCASSPWTGDYTEAFFGQGTRLTVV.

The chain is built from TRBV14 and TRBJ2-7, with D possibly matching TRBD1 (5 bases). V dropped 5 bases and J dropped 6 bases, with 8 bases sitting between them. Germline CDR1 reads SGHDN; CDR2 reads FVKESK. This CDR3 comprises 11 residues. In DNA form, the CDR3 reads TGTGCCAGCAGCGCAGGGATCGAGCAGTACTTC. This encodes CASSAGIEQYF.

This clone showed up just a few times. The rearrangement uses TRBV9 and TRBJ1-1; D unclear. The CDR3 spans 13 residues. The V and J ends lost 4 bases and 1 base respectively, with 8 bases between them. Germline V gene sequence: CDR1 SGDLS, CDR2 YYNGEE. The CDR3 protein is CASSRGGNTEAFF. The CDR3 DNA sequence: TGTGCCAGCAGCCGAGGAGGGAACACTGAAGCTTTCTTT.

This chain links TRBV7-2 with TRBJ2-7, with 8 bases fitting TRBD1. Germline V lookup: CDR1 SGHTA, CDR2 FQGNSA. The CDR3 runs 16 residues. V lost 5 bases and J lost 4; bases outside the gene matches: 13. Written as DNA, the CDR3 is TGTGCCAGCAGCCGTGAAGGGCAGGGGGCGCCTTACGAGCAGTACTTC. This gives the protein CASSREGQGAPYEQYF.

The genes are TRBV9 and TRBJ2-7, with D tentatively TRBD2 (6 bases). Germline lookup yields CDR1 SGDLS and CDR2 YYNGEE. The V gene lost 0 bases and the J gene lost 4 bases, with 14 bases spanning the gap. The length of the CDR3 is 15 residues. The CDR3 nucleotides read TGTGCCAGCAGCGTAGGGTTTAGCGGCGATTACGAGCAGTACTTC. Translating gives CASSVGFSGDYEQYF.

The chain uses TRBV5-1 and TRBJ2-5; TRBD2 matches at 11 bases. The length of the CDR3 is 16 residues. With 0 bases clipped from V and 3 bases from J, the junction kept 4 bases outside the gene matches. Germline V gene data show CDR1 as SGHRS and CDR2 as YFSETQ. The CDR3 region is CASSLGLAGGKETQYF. The CDR3 DNA sequence: TGCGCCAGCAGCTTGGGGCTAGCGGGGGGAAAAGAGACCCAGTACTTC.

V usage is TRBV28 and J usage is TRBJ2-7; the D gene is possibly TRBD1 (5 bases). This CDR3 region has 13 residues. Per germline, CDR1 MDHEN and CDR2 SYDVKM. V lost 5 bases and J 1 base, leaving 9 bases between the germline ends. The CDR3: CASSATASYEQYF. CDR3 nucleotides: TGTGCCAGCAGTGCGACAGCTTCCTACGAGCAGTACTTC.

This rearrangement joins TRBV27 to TRBJ2-2, with TRBD2 as a possible D gene (7 bases). Germline CDR1 reads MNHEY; CDR2 reads SMNVEV (reference sequence). This CDR3 is built from 13 residues. Deletions cut 11 bases from V and 5 bases from J, with 15 bases between. CDR3 residues: CAGGALGTGELFF. Written as DNA, the CDR3 is TGTGCCGGGGGGGCCCTGGGGACCGGGGAGCTGTTTTTT.

This chain joins TRBV6-2 or TRBV6-3 and TRBJ1-5; 9 nucleotides align to TRBD1. Trimming removed 5 bases from V and 6 bases from J; junction bases left unmatched: 8. Germline assignment: CDR1 MNHEY and CDR2 SVGEGT. The CDR3 totals 15 residues. DNA for the CDR3: TGTGCCAGCAGTGCTCCGGGACAGGGTAGTCAGCCCCAGCATTTT. This gives the protein CASSAPGQGSQPQHF.

The gene calls are TRBV20-1 and TRBJ1-5; 7 bases are a match to TRBD1. There are 15 residues in the CDR3. Per germline, CDR1 DFQATT and CDR2 SNEGSKA (reference sequence). Trimming at V came to 3 bases and at J to 6 bases, leaving 11 bases not matched to a gene. The CDR3 DNA sequence: TGCAGTGCTAGTAGGAGGGAGACAGGGTCTCAGCCCCAGCATTTT. As protein: CSASRRETGSQPQHF.

The rearrangement uses TRBV27 and TRBJ2-5; 9 positions match TRBD2. CDR1 is MNHEY and CDR2 is SMNVEV in the germline V gene (reference sequence). The CDR3 is 18 amino acids. V dropped 1 base and J dropped 6; count of bases not matched to a gene: 15. CDR3 in DNA: TGTGCCAGCAGTTTATTGGGTAGCGGGGGCATCCGAGGACAGACCCAGTACTTC. This codes for CASSLLGSGGIRGQTQYF.

The gene calls are TRBV30 and TRBJ1-4; no definite D call. The CDR3 runs to 15 residues. V was pared by 1 base and J by 0 bases, with 9 bases between. The germline CDR1 and CDR2 sequences are GTSNPN and SVGIG (reference sequence). Written as DNA, the CDR3 is TGTGCCTGGAGTGCCGAGCCCACAACTAATGAAAAACTGTTTTTT. This encodes CAWSAEPTTNEKLFF.

J is TRBJ2-3 and V is TRBV9; 8 bases fit TRBD2. This CDR3 is 13 amino acids long. The junction had 10 bases not matched to a gene; V was cut back by 3 bases and J by 13 bases. Germline lookup yields CDR1 SGDLS and CDR2 YYNGEE. CDR3 nucleotides: TGTGCCAGCAGCGCTGATAGCGGGGTAAGGAAGTATTTT. Protein product: CASSADSGVRKYF.

The chain uses TRBV11-3 and TRBJ2-3; no firm D call. CDR3 length: 15 amino acids. Germline values: CDR1 SGHNT, CDR2 YENEEA. V shed 3 bases and J shed 3 bases, with 13 bases lying between them. The CDR3 sequence: CASSLRTIGTDTQYF. The CDR3, as DNA: TGTGCCAGCAGCTTGCGAACTATCGGGACAGATACGCAGTATTTT.

The chain uses TRBV3-1 (or the pseudogene TRBV3-2) and TRBJ2-6; 9 bases are shared with TRBD1. CDR1 is LGHDT, CDR2 YNNKEL, per germline (reference sequence). The CDR3 has 17 amino acids. Trimming cost V 4 bases and J 8 bases; bases outside gene matches: 12. CDR3: CASSPPIRTGDTNVLTF. The CDR3 DNA is TGTGCCAGCAGCCCCCCAATCCGGACAGGGGATACCAACGTCCTGACTTTC.

The chain uses TRBV3-1 (or the pseudogene TRBV3-2) and TRBJ2-7; 12 bases are shared with TRBD1. The germline gives CDR1 LGHDT, CDR2 YNNKEL (reference sequence). V lost 1 base and J lost 1; bases outside the gene matches: 2. The CDR3 length is 16 residues. For the CDR3, the DNA is TGTGCCAGCAGCCAAGGGGGACAGGGGGCATCCTACGAGCAGTACTTC. Translation: CASSQGGQGASYEQYF.

There are a few counts of this clone. The J gene is TRBJ2-5, the V gene TRBV11-1; tentatively, D is TRBD2 (6 bases). The CDR3 extends over 13 amino acids. V was shortened by 1 base and J by 3 bases, with 6 bases between the two germline ends. Germline V gene lookup returns CDR1 SGHAT and CDR2 FQDESV (reference sequence). The CDR3 DNA reads TGTGCCAGCAGCTTAGGCGGGGAAGAGACCCAGTACTTC. It yields the protein CASSLGGEETQYF.

The V call is TRBV12-5, the J call TRBJ1-2; TRBD1 might be the D (5 bases). Germline V gene sequence: CDR1 LGHNT, CDR2 FRNRAP. The CDR3 has 13 amino acids. V lost 5 bases to trimming and J lost 3 bases, with 10 bases between them. The CDR3 DNA reads TGTGCTAGTGGTCCTTCAGGGTACTATGGCTACACCTTC. Translated, it gives CASGPSGYYGYTF.

The sample holds one count of this clone. The CDR3 DNA is TGTGCCAGCAGCGCACAGGGAAGGGGCAATCAGCCCCAGCATTTT. Translation gives CASSAQGRGNQPQHF. The chain recombines TRBV7-4 with TRBJ1-5; a weak D match, TRBD1 (6 bases). Trimming removed 5 bases from V and 2 bases from J, with 13 bases in between. Germline CDR1 reads SGHVT; CDR2 reads SQSDAQ. The CDR3 covers 15 residues.

The rearrangement links TRBV5-6 to TRBJ2-3; 11 bases are shared with TRBD2. Germline values: CDR1 SGHDT, CDR2 YYEEEE. V shed 4 bases and J 5 bases; nucleotides not matched to a gene: 6. This CDR3 has 15 amino acids. Written as DNA, the CDR3 is TGTGCCAGCAGCGACCTAGCGGGGGGTGGAGATACGCAGTATTTT. This translates into CASSDLAGGGDTQYF.

The chain uses TRBV6-5 and TRBJ1-2; tentatively, D is TRBD1 (6 bases). The CDR3 contains 15 residues. Trimming shortened V by 6 bases and J by 0 bases, and 14 bases separated the two germline ends. CDR1 and CDR2 from the germline V gene are MNHEY and SVGAGI. The CDR3 bases are TGTGCCAGCAGGGACCGGGACACAGCTAACTATGGCTACACCTTC. Its protein is CASRDRDTANYGYTF.

The V gene is TRBV6-6, the J gene TRBJ2-7; 7 bases line up with TRBD2. The germline V gene has CDR1 MNHNY and CDR2 SVGAGI (reference sequence). The trim removed 8 bases at V and 4 bases at J, leaving 8 bases unmatched. This CDR3 is 13 amino acids long. The CDR3 loop is CASGGDPPYEQYF. The CDR3 coding sequence is TGTGCCAGCGGGGGGGATCCACCTTACGAGCAGTACTTC.

The V gene is TRBV30, the J gene TRBJ1-5; the match to TRBD1 covers 8 bases. V shed 3 bases, J shed 5 bases, and the junction held 6 bases outside the gene matches. CDR1 is GTSNPN, CDR2 SVGIG, per germline (reference sequence). The CDR3 has 14 amino acids. CDR3 sequence reads: CAWSPSGGYQPQHF. The CDR3 coding sequence is TGTGCCTGGAGCCCATCAGGGGGCTATCAGCCCCAGCATTTT.

The gene calls are TRBV6-1 and TRBJ1-4, with 9 bases matching TRBD1. The germline V gene has CDR1 MNHNS and CDR2 SASEGT. The V segment lost 2 bases and the J segment 8 bases; nucleotides outside the gene matches: 6. There are 15 residues in the CDR3. CDR3 nucleotides: TGTGCCAGCAGTGAACTGGGACAGGGAAACGAAAAACTGTTTTTT. It yields the protein CASSELGQGNEKLFF.

The rearrangement uses TRBV7-2 and TRBJ2-7, with TRBD2 identical over 8 bases. V was clipped by 2 bases and J by 0 bases; unmatched bases: 3. Germline V gene lookup returns CDR1 SGHTA and CDR2 FQGNSA. The CDR3 has 15 amino acids. CDR3 protein: CASSLRAGGSYEQYF. As DNA, the CDR3 is TGTGCCAGCAGCTTAAGGGCGGGGGGCTCCTACGAGCAGTACTTC.

The table lists this clone with a few counts. Written as DNA, the CDR3 is TGTGCCAGCAGCGATTTGACAAGGCCCCCCTACGAGCAGTACTTC. Amino acid sequence: CASSDLTRPPYEQYF. The chain employs TRBV3-1 (or the pseudogene TRBV3-2) and TRBJ2-7; no firm D call. The CDR3 has 15 residues. V was trimmed by 5 bases and J by 2 bases, leaving 16 bases between them. The germline V gene encodes CDR1 LGHDT and CDR2 YNNKEL (reference sequence).